Included here is one TCR beta chain sequence, with context. This record belongs to a study of beta chain features in type 1 diabetes. Expressed TCRB transcripts were sequenced because the isolated RNA had all been reverse transcribed beforehand. This table comes from immunoSEQ multiplex PCR, and its TCRdb copy is limited to in-frame clones, with some not included. The table includes roughly 290,000 clones, 7% to 9% detected once. This CDR3 has 13 residues. V was clipped by 5 bases and J by 7 bases, with 15 bases between them. CDR1 and CDR2 from the germline V gene are MNHEY and SMNVEV (reference sequence). Via the markers CD45RO/CCR7/CD25/CD127/CD95/CD27, stem cell-like memory, regulatory, central memory and naive CD4+ cells were sorted.

The receptor was isolated from a woman aged 18-29 years in good health. The sample taken for sequencing was central memory CD4+ T cells from blood. This chain uses TRBV27 with TRBJ2-7, with D perhaps being TRBD1 or TRBD2 (5 bases each). The DNA of the CDR3 is TGTGCCAGCAGTCCCCCCTGGGGGTGGGAGCAGTACGTC. It yields the protein CASSPPWGWEQYV.